The clone carrying this T cell receptor (beta chain) was detected many times. Antigen: not known. Germline CDR1 reads SEHNR; CDR2 reads FQNEAQ (reference sequence). The CDR3 covers 12 residues. The V and J ends lost 1 base and 7 bases respectively, with 8 bases between them. The data were obtained in a study of T cell repertoires in cytomegalovirus infection. Study-wide background: Matching HLA type and CMV infection were both indicated by public TCR beta signatures. General study findings and limits: Carriers of CMV and the relevant HLA type were discriminated by public TCR beta frequency. Dominating the ex vivo response were HLA-C-restricted CMV-specific TCR beta clonotypes.

TCRdb itself ran the reads through MiXCR, one entry per CDR3 protein. The sample records about 830,000 distinct CDR3 sequences, 32% being singletons. The V gene is TRBV7-9, the J gene TRBJ2-7, with D possibly being TRBD1 or TRBD2 (5 bases each). This sequence originates from a human donor in good health (CMV status not recorded). Some clones in this sample may be carry-over from other donors' samples. Specimen: cultured CD8+ T cells from PBMCs, collected from culture after CMV antigen stimulation. The CDR3 nucleotides read TGTGCCAGCAGCTTAGGTGGGGGTGAGCAGTACGTC. Amino acid sequence: CASSLGGGEQYV.